These T cell receptor beta chains were read from a single sample in a study of T cell repertoires in cytomegalovirus infection. From the reads, TCRdb called clonotypes with MiXCR, one entry per CDR3 protein. The repertoire holds 150,000 to 200,000 distinct CDR3 sequences, with about 20% as singletons. Sample: PBMCs. These TCRs come from a human donor in good health (CMV status not recorded). Some clones in this sample may be carry-over from other donors' samples. Each CDR3 is given with its conserved first and last residue. Fields, in order: clone size, J gene, V gene, D gene, CDR3 protein, CDR3 DNA. A D gene is named only where the DNA matches it firmly. The size of a clone is reported for some rows only, either as once, few or many, or as a class for expanded clones.

-	TRBJ1-2	TRBV6-6	TRBD1	CATSFDRDRDNYGYTF	TGTGCCACCAGTTTCGACCGGGACAGAGATAACTATGGCTACACCTTC
many	TRBJ1-1	TRBV7-2	-	CASSLSLRSTEAFF	TGTGCCAGCAGCTTATCCTTAAGGTCCACTGAAGCTTTCTTT
-	TRBJ2-7	TRBV10-3	-	CAISESTVAASYEQYF	TGTGCCATCAGTGAGTCGACAGTAGCGGCTAGCTACGAGCAGTACTTC
-	TRBJ2-1	TRBV5-5	-	CASSLGGGGYNEQFF	TGTGCCAGCAGCTTGGGGGGGGGCGGCTACAATGAGCAGTTCTTC
-	TRBJ2-1	TRBV11-2	TRBD2	CASTLGTSGNYNEQFF	TGTGCCAGCACCCTAGGGACTAGCGGGAACTACAATGAGCAGTTCTTC
-	TRBJ2-7	TRBV7-3	-	CASSSQAHLYEQYF	TGTGCCAGCAGCTCCCAAGCCCATCTGTACGAGCAGTACTTC
many	TRBJ2-2	TRBV7-3	-	CASSPQGIRTGELFF	TGTGCCAGCAGCCCGCAGGGGATTCGCACCGGGGAGCTGTTTTTT
-	TRBJ2-7	TRBV7-2	-	CASSQAPRVEQYF	TGTGCCAGCAGCCAAGCCCCACGTGTCGAGCAGTACTTC
-	TRBJ1-1	TRBV6-2/TRBV6-3	-	CASSYEGLGNTEAFF	TGTGCCAGCAGTTACGAGGGGCTCGGAAACACTGAAGCTTTCTTT
many	TRBJ1-3	TRBV29-1	-	CSVALGLGAGNTIYF	TGCAGCGTTGCCCTTGGACTAGGAGCTGGAAACACCATATATTTT
few	TRBJ2-7	TRBV10-1	-	CASSESGSYEQYF	TGCGCCAGCAGTGAATCAGGCAGCTACGAGCAGTACTTC
-	TRBJ2-7	TRBV15	-	CATSIAGATYEQYF	TGTGCCACCAGCATTGCCGGGGCGACCTACGAGCAGTACTTC
-	TRBJ2-7	TRBV4-1	TRBD2	CASSQDALRVAGSPEQYF	TGCGCCAGCAGCCAAGACGCACTGCGGGTAGCGGGGTCCCCAGAGCAGTACTTC
many	TRBJ1-2	TRBV4-2	-	CASSQDFNSGYGYTF	TGTGCCAGCAGCCAAGATTTCAACAGCGGGTATGGCTACACCTTC
many	TRBJ2-4	TRBV7-8	TRBD2	CASSIAGGPTKNIQYF	TGTGCCAGCAGCATAGCGGGAGGGCCAACCAAAAACATTCAGTACTTC